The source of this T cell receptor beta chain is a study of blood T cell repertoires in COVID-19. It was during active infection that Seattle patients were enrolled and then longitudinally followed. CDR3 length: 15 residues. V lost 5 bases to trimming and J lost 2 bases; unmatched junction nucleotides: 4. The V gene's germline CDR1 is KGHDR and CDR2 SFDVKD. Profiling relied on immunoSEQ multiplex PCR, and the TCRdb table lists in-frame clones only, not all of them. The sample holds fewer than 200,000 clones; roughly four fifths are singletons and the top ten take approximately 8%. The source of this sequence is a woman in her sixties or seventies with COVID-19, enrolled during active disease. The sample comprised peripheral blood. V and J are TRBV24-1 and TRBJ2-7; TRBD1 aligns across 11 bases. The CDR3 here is CATSAGQGAPYEQYF. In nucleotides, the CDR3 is TGTGCCACCAGTGCTGGACAGGGGGCCCCCTACGAGCAGTACTTC.